This T cell receptor (beta chain) was identified during a study of beta chain features in type 1 diabetes. In this sample, this clone turned up a few times. Expressed TCRB transcripts got sequenced, as all isolated RNA was reverse transcribed. Data came from immunoSEQ multiplex PCR; TCRdb stores just in-frame clones and leaves some out. The sample holds some 900,000 clones, roughly 17% seen once. Germline CDR1 reads LNHDA; CDR2 reads SQIVND (reference sequence). Trimming removed 3 bases at V and 8 bases at J, with 10 bases between. The CDR3 runs to 13 residues. Sequencing used naive CD4+ T cells from blood. The source is a woman aged 18-30 years in good health. The chain uses TRBV19 and TRBJ1-4; unclear D gene. The DNA of the CDR3 is TGTGCCAGTAGTATTCGGGAGGACGAAAAACTGTTTTTT. This translates into CASSIREDEKLFF.